The 17 T cell receptor beta chains below were found in one sample sequenced in a study of blood T cell repertoires in COVID-19. The assay was immunoSEQ multiplex PCR, and TCRdb's table has in-frame clones only and misses some. The sample yields about 150,000 clones, roughly 90% seen once. The sample was PBMCs or T cells enriched from blood (not recorded which). The source is a woman aged 25 to 39 with acute COVID-19.

This chain links TRBV19 with TRBJ2-1; 10 bases map to TRBD2. CDR1 is LNHDA and CDR2 is SQIVND in the germline V gene (reference sequence). The CDR3 is made up of 13 amino acids. The ends lost 6 bases at V and 10 bases at J; junction bases unmatched: 6. Here the CDR3 DNA reads TGTGCCAGTAGCCTAGCGGGAGTTCAGGAGCAGTTCTTC. It codes for CASSLAGVQEQFF.

The rearrangement links TRBV5-1 to TRBJ2-3; D is perhaps TRBD1 (6 bases). Germline CDR1 is SGHRS and CDR2 is YFSETQ. With 2 bases removed from V and 0 bases from J, the gap between germline ends came to 10 bases. This CDR3 is 15 amino acids long. The CDR3 sequence: CASSLLQGSTDTQYF. The DNA of the CDR3 is TGCGCCAGCAGCTTATTACAGGGAAGCACAGATACGCAGTATTTT.

The chain links TRBV7-9 to TRBJ2-3; weak D call: TRBD2 (6 bases). Looked up from germline, CDR1 is SEHNR and CDR2 is FQNEAQ (reference sequence). The CDR3 is 17 amino acids. V shed 7 bases and J shed 3 bases, with 23 bases lying between them. The CDR3 region has the DNA TGTGCCAGCACCGATTTGGAGGGCGGGTTATGGACAGATACGCAGTATTTT. Its protein is CASTDLEGGLWTDTQYF.

About this clone itself: The sample holds other DNA sequences that translate to the same CDR3. CDR3 bases: TGTGCCAGCAGGAGGACAGATAACTATGGCTACACCTTC. Translation gives CASRRTDNYGYTF. J is TRBJ1-2 and V is TRBV28; the D gene is possibly TRBD1 (6 bases). The V end was cut by 6 bases, the J end by 1 base, with 9 bases between. There are 13 residues in the CDR3. Looked up from germline, CDR1 is MDHEN and CDR2 is SYDVKM.

The chain has TRBV11-3 and TRBJ2-5; TRBD2 is a possible D gene (5 bases). CDR1 is SGHNT and CDR2 is YENEEA in the germline V gene. Trimming stripped 3 bases from V and 2 bases from J, with 13 bases between. The CDR3 has 15 amino acids. The CDR3 DNA follows: TGTGCCAGCAGCTTCAGCGGCGGAACTCAAGAGACCCAGTACTTC. This gives the protein CASSFSGGTQETQYF.

The rearrangement links TRBV7-3 to TRBJ2-7; 11 bases are a match to TRBD2. This CDR3 region has 14 residues. CDR1 SGHTA and CDR2 FQGTGA come from the germline V gene. V trimming: 2 bases; J trimming: 8 bases; junction bases outside the gene matches: 5. CDR3 DNA sequence: TGTGCCAGCAGCTTAGGGACTAGCGGTGCCCAGCAGTACTTC. It codes for CASSLGTSGAQQYF.

This clone occurred a few times. The chain is built from TRBV28 and TRBJ2-7; the D gene is possibly TRBD1 (5 bases). The V and J ends lost 6 bases and 0 bases respectively, with 15 bases between them. The CDR3 runs to 15 residues. CDR1 is MDHEN, CDR2 SYDVKM, per germline. The DNA of the CDR3 is TGTGCCAGCAGCCAGGGCTCCGTGTTCTCCTACGAGCAGTACTTC. As protein: CASSQGSVFSYEQYF.

The V and J genes are TRBV7-9 and TRBJ2-7; 7 nucleotides agree with TRBD2. The CDR3 contains 15 residues. Trimming cost V 2 bases and J 0 bases; bases outside gene matches: 4. Germline-derived CDR1 and CDR2 are SEHNR and FQNEAQ (reference sequence). In nucleotides, the CDR3 is TGTGCCAGCAGCTTAAAAGGGGAGGGCTCCTACGAGCAGTACTTC. It translates to CASSLKGEGSYEQYF. The variable domain in full, completed from reference TRBV7-9 and TRBJ2-7, reads DTGVSQNPRHKITKRGQNVTFRCDPISEHNRLYWYRQTLGQGPEFLTYFQNEAQLEKSRLLSDRFSAERPKGSFSTLEIQRTEQGDSAMYLCASSLKGEGSYEQYFGPGTRLTVT.

This rearrangement joins TRBV28 to TRBJ1-2; no definite D call. CDR1 is MDHEN and CDR2 is SYDVKM in the germline V gene. The CDR3 runs to 12 residues. Trimming stripped 9 bases from V and 4 bases from J, with 12 bases between. The CDR3 DNA sequence: TGTGCCAGTCACCTGGGAGGCTATGGCTACACCTTC. Translating gives CASHLGGYGYTF.

This chain connects TRBV5-1 to TRBJ1-2; possible D gene TRBD1, 6 bases. Trimming left V 2 bases short and J 4 bases short, with 15 bases between. Germline loops: CDR1 SGHRS, CDR2 YFSETQ. The CDR3 length is 15 residues. In nucleotides, the CDR3 is TGCGCCAGCAGCTTTACAGGGACGTTGGGCTATGGCTACACCTTC. Protein sequence: CASSFTGTLGYGYTF.

The gene calls are TRBV4-1 and TRBJ2-1, with D possibly being TRBD2 (5 bases). The length of the CDR3 is 16 residues. CDR1 and CDR2 (germline): MGHRA, YSYEKL. Deletions cut 6 bases from V and 4 bases from J, with 19 bases between. CDR3 DNA sequence: TGCGCCAGCAGGTCAATTAGCGTAGGAGGATACAATGAGCAGTTCTTC. Residues: CASRSISVGGYNEQFF.

This clone has only one observation. This chain connects TRBV6-6 to TRBJ2-4, with D perhaps TRBD1 (6 bases). CDR1 is MNHNY, CDR2 SVGAGI, per germline (reference sequence). Trimming stripped 5 bases from V and 0 bases from J, with 11 bases between. This CDR3 has 15 residues. This CDR3 reads CASSNGQLAKNIQYF. The DNA for the CDR3 is TGTGCCAGCAGTAATGGACAGCTAGCCAAAAACATTCAGTACTTC.

This chain links TRBV11-2 with TRBJ2-3, with TRBD2 matching over 8 bases. The CDR3 is 19 amino acids. CDR1 and CDR2 (germline): SGHAT, FQNNGV. V lost 3 bases, J lost 11 bases, and 25 bases stayed unmatched. CDR3 amino acids: CASSFGGVAGWGPEGRQYF. The CDR3 region has the DNA TGTGCCAGCAGCTTTGGGGGGGTAGCGGGATGGGGCCCGGAGGGAAGGCAGTATTTT.

The J gene is TRBJ2-2, the V gene TRBV2, with TRBD2 matching 12 bases. Germline values: CDR1 SNHLY, CDR2 FYNNEI. The CDR3 is 14 residues long. The ends lost 8 bases at V and 5 bases at J; junction bases unmatched: 3. The CDR3 DNA reads TGTGCCAGCTCTAGCGGGAGGGGGACCGGGGAGCTGTTTTTT. Translating it yields CASSSGRGTGELFF.

The V call is TRBV28, the J call TRBJ1-6, with TRBD1 matching over 8 bases. Trimming removed 5 bases from V and 9 bases from J; junction bases left unmatched: 0. Germline assignment: CDR1 MDHEN and CDR2 SYDVKM. This CDR3 has 12 amino acids. Here the CDR3 reads CASSTGGSPLHF. DNA of the CDR3: TGTGCCAGCAGTACAGGGGGTTCACCCCTCCACTTT. Combining the CDR3 with reference TRBV28 and TRBJ1-6 gives the whole variable domain DVKVTQSSRYLVKRTGEKVFLECVQDMDHENMFWYRQDPGLGLRLIYFSYDVKMKEKGDIPEGYSVSREKKERFSLILESASTNQTSMYLCASSTGGSPLHFGNGTRLTVT.

This chain links TRBV28 with TRBJ1-6; TRBD1 matches 7 bases. J gave up 0 bases and V 6 bases, and 11 bases lay outside the gene matches. Germline V CDR1 and CDR2: MDHEN, SYDVKM. The CDR3 is 18 residues long. The CDR3 nucleotides are TGTGCCAGCAGCGGGCCGGGGACAGCGAGCTCCTATAATTCACCCCTCCACTTT. Protein sequence: CASSGPGTASSYNSPLHF. The full variable domain, rest sourced from reference TRBV28 and TRBJ1-6, is DVKVTQSSRYLVKRTGEKVFLECVQDMDHENMFWYRQDPGLGLRLIYFSYDVKMKEKGDIPEGYSVSREKKERFSLILESASTNQTSMYLCASSGPGTASSYNSPLHFGNGTRLTVT.

The chain links TRBV28 to TRBJ2-3, with 8 bases identical to TRBD2. The CDR3 is 16 residues long. Germline CDR1 and CDR2: MDHEN and SYDVKM. The V gene end was trimmed by 3 bases and the J gene end by 3 bases; junction bases not matched to a gene: 8. CDR3 loop: CASSLAGGGITDTQYF. In DNA, the CDR3 is TGTGCCAGCAGTTTGGCGGGAGGAGGTATTACAGATACGCAGTATTTT.